Detailed here is one TCR beta chain. Its antigen is currently unknown. PCR amplification relied on 60 Vbeta primers (plus 13 Jbeta primers). Original processing methods: A later analysis counted around 80 million unique TCR beta chains, about 11 million shared. TCRdb keeps only in-frame clones here, not all; method: immunoSEQ multiplex PCR. For V, J and clone size, that table is used; D and trimming come from the DNA. In the table there are 160,000 or so clones, about 85% of which are singletons. This record belongs to a study of cytomegalovirus exposure and HLA in healthy donors. Germline loops: CDR1 MDHEN, CDR2 SYDVKM. V was cut by 3 bases and J by 0 bases, with 6 bases left in between. The CDR3 totals 13 residues. Study results and limitations: TCR beta sequences reportedly predicted the HLA-A and HLA-B alleles of most subjects accurately. Some V segments, TRBV6-2 and TRBV6-3 among them, were indistinguishable and were therefore excluded.

This chain connects TRBV28 to TRBJ2-7; no clear D. The material sequenced was PBMCs. This sequence was found in a man aged 18 to 29 in good health and CMV-seronegative. The CDR3 DNA follows: TGTGCCAGCAGTTTGGGCACCTCCTACGAGCAGTACTTC. Its protein is CASSLGTSYEQYF.